A selection of T cell receptor beta chains follows, all from one sample in a study of T cells in Graves' hyperthyroidism and ophthalmopathy. TCRdb redid the calling of the multiplex PCR reads with MiXCR, one entry per CDR3 protein. The table has about 590,000 distinct CDR3 sequences, 12% to 15% seen once. The sequenced material came from blood. The source of these receptors is a woman under 30 with Graves' ophthalmopathy. Each CDR3 is given with its conserved first and last residue. The order of the fields is clone size, V gene, D gene, J gene, CDR3 protein, CDR3 DNA. A D gene is named only where the DNA matches it firmly. A clone size is listed for some rows: how often the clone was seen (once, few, many), or a class if it is expanded.

abundance: NA
v_gene: TRBV6-5
d_gene: NA
j_gene: TRBJ2-4
CDR3aa: CASSYTDRNVQYF
CDR3nt: TGTGCCAGCAGTTACACGGACAGAAACGTTCAGTACTTC

abundance: many
v_gene: TRBV5-5
d_gene: TRBD1
j_gene: TRBJ2-7
CDR3aa: CASAGTADTYEQYF
CDR3nt: TGTGCCAGTGCTGGGACAGCTGACACCTACGAGCAGTACTTC

abundance: many
v_gene: TRBV6-1
d_gene: NA
j_gene: TRBJ1-1
CDR3aa: CASSDPTATMNTEAFF
CDR3nt: TGTGCCAGCAGTGATCCGACGGCAACCATGAACACTGAAGCTTTCTTT

abundance: many
v_gene: TRBV3-1
d_gene: NA
j_gene: TRBJ1-4
CDR3aa: CASSPTTNEKLFF
CDR3nt: TGTGCCAGCAGCCCCACAACTAATGAAAAACTGTTTTTT

abundance: many
v_gene: TRBV2
d_gene: TRBD1
j_gene: TRBJ1-2
CDR3aa: CASVRDRGLASYGYTF
CDR3nt: TGTGCCAGTGTGCGGGACAGGGGACTCGCCAGCTATGGCTACACCTTC

abundance: few
v_gene: TRBV7-6
d_gene: TRBD2
j_gene: TRBJ2-5
CDR3aa: CASSLWAGDETQYF
CDR3nt: TGTGCCAGCAGCTTATGGGCGGGAGATGAGACCCAGTACTTC

abundance: many
v_gene: TRBV12-3/TRBV12-4
d_gene: NA
j_gene: TRBJ2-7
CDR3aa: CASSLDTGYEQYF
CDR3nt: TGTGCCAGCAGTTTAGACACCGGATACGAGCAGTACTTC

abundance: many
v_gene: TRBV11-2
d_gene: NA
j_gene: TRBJ2-3
CDR3aa: CASSLRGRKPDTQYF
CDR3nt: TGTGCCAGCAGCTTAAGGGGACGGAAACCAGATACGCAGTATTTT

abundance: many
v_gene: TRBV2
d_gene: NA
j_gene: TRBJ1-1
CDR3aa: CASSEAGGTRAFF
CDR3nt: TGTGCCAGCAGTGAAGCGGGGGGGACGAGAGCTTTCTTT

abundance: many
v_gene: TRBV28
d_gene: TRBD1
j_gene: TRBJ2-7
CDR3aa: CASSSGTVLSEQYF
CDR3nt: TGTGCCAGCAGTTCCGGGACAGTTCTTTCCGAGCAGTACTTC

abundance: many
v_gene: TRBV7-2
d_gene: NA
j_gene: TRBJ2-3
CDR3aa: CASSLAGGGADTQYF
CDR3nt: TGTGCCAGCAGCTTAGCTGGGGGCGGCGCAGATACGCAGTATTTT

abundance: NA
v_gene: TRBV6-1
d_gene: TRBD2
j_gene: TRBJ2-1
CDR3aa: CASTKGTSGAYNEQFF
CDR3nt: TGTGCCAGCACCAAAGGGACTAGCGGGGCCTACAATGAGCAGTTCTTC

abundance: few
v_gene: TRBV6-1
d_gene: NA
j_gene: TRBJ2-1
CDR3aa: CASSEAAGYNEQFF
CDR3nt: TGTGCCAGCAGTGAAGCTGCGGGCTACAATGAGCAGTTCTTC

abundance: many
v_gene: TRBV15
d_gene: TRBD1
j_gene: TRBJ2-5
CDR3aa: CATSRDQGGWTQYF
CDR3nt: TGTGCCACCAGCAGAGATCAAGGGGGCTGGACCCAGTACTTC

abundance: many
v_gene: TRBV6-2/TRBV6-3
d_gene: NA
j_gene: TRBJ2-7
CDR3aa: CASSYAHEQYF
CDR3nt: TGTGCCAGCAGTTACGCTCACGAGCAGTACTTC

abundance: NA
v_gene: TRBV28
d_gene: NA
j_gene: TRBJ1-5
CDR3aa: CASSFYRGVWNQPQHF
CDR3nt: TGTGCCAGCAGTTTTTACCGGGGGGTTTGGAATCAGCCCCAGCATTTT

abundance: many
v_gene: TRBV4-1
d_gene: NA
j_gene: TRBJ2-7
CDR3aa: CASSQFGKTYEQYF
CDR3nt: TGCGCCAGCAGCCAATTCGGAAAAACCTACGAGCAGTACTTC

abundance: NA
v_gene: TRBV28
d_gene: TRBD2
j_gene: TRBJ2-5
CDR3aa: CASSRGLAGGVAETQYF
CDR3nt: TGTGCCAGCAGCCGTGGACTAGCGGGAGGGGTAGCAGAGACCCAGTACTTC